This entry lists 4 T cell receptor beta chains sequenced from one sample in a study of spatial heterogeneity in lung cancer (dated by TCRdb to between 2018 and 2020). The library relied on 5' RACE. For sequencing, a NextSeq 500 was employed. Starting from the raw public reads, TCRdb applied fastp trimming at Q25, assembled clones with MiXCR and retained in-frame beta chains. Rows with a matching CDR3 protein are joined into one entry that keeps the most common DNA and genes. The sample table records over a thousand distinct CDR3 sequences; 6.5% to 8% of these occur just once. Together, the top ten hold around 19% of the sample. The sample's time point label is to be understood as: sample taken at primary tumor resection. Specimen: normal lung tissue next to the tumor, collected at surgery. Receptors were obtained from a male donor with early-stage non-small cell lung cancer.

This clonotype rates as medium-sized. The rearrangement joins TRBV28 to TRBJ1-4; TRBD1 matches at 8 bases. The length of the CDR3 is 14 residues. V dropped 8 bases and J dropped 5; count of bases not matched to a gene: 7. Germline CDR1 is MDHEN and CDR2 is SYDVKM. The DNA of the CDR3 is TGTGCCAGCGGGCGACAGGGGTTAAATGAAAAACTGTTTTTT. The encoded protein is CASGRQGLNEKLFF.

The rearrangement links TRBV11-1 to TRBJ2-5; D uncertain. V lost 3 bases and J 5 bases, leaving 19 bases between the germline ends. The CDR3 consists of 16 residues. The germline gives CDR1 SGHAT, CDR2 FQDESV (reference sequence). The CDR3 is CASSFLPGSSRETQYF. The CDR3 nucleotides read TGTGCCAGCAGCTTTCTTCCGGGTTCCTCTAGGGAGACCCAGTACTTC.

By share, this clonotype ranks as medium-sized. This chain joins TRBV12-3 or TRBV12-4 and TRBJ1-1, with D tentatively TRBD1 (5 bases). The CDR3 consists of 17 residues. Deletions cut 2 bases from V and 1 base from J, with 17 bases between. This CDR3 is CASSLLPQGQGNTEAFF. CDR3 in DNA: TGTGCCAGCAGTTTATTACCCCAAGGGCAGGGGAACACTGAAGCTTTCTTT.

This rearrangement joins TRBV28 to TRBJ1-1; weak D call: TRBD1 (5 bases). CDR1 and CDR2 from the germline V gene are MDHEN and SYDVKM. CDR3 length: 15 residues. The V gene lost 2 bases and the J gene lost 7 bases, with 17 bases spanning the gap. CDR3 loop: CASSLEPPTEDEAFF. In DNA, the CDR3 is TGTGCCAGCAGTTTAGAGCCCCCGACAGAGGATGAAGCTTTCTTT. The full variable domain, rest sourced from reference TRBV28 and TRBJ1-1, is DVKVTQSSRYLVKRTGEKVFLECVQDMDHENMFWYRQDPGLGLRLIYFSYDVKMKEKGDIPEGYSVSREKKERFSLILESASTNQTSMYLCASSLEPPTEDEAFFGQGTRLTVV.